A selection of T cell receptor beta chains follows, all from one sample in a study of post-analysis software for immune sequencing data. TCRdb reprocessed the PCR reads with MiXCR, giving one entry per CDR3 protein. The table lists around 770,000 distinct CDR3 sequences, about 43% of them singletons. What was sequenced was blood. The receptors originated from a girl between 5 and 17 years old with multiple sclerosis. CDR3s include the opening cysteine and the closing phenylalanine or tryptophan. A D gene is named only where the DNA matches it firmly. Some rows mark clone size as missing; the rest say once, few, many or name a class of expanded clone.

CDR3nt | CDR3aa | d_gene | j_gene | v_gene | abundance
TGTGCCAGCAGCCCGAGAGCGGGAGACAGGGGCCGAAGCAATTCGAACACTGAAGCTTTCTTT | CASSPRAGDRGRSNSNTEAFF | TRBD1 | TRBJ1-1 | TRBV7-6 | few
TGTGCCAGCAGCTTAGATCAGGGAGCAGGCACAGATACGCAGTATTTT | CASSLDQGAGTDTQYF | NA | TRBJ2-3 | TRBV7-2 | NA
TGCAGTGCTACCCGGACTAGCGGGGGGTTAAATGAGCAGTTCTTC | CSATRTSGGLNEQFF | TRBD2 | TRBJ2-1 | TRBV20-1 | once
TGCAGTGCTAGTCCTCTGGGACTAGCGGGAGGGCTTCACGGAGATACGCAGTATTTT | CSASPLGLAGGLHGDTQYF | TRBD2 | TRBJ2-3 | TRBV20-1 | NA
TGTGCCAGCAGCTTAGCGATAGCGGGAAGCACAGATACGCAGTATTTT | CASSLAIAGSTDTQYF | TRBD2 | TRBJ2-3 | TRBV7-2 | few
TGTGCCAGCAGCTTAGCTGGACAGGACAATGAGCAGTTCTTC | CASSLAGQDNEQFF | TRBD1 | TRBJ2-1 | TRBV7-9 | NA
TGTGCCAGCAGCTTAATAACAGCCTACAATGAGCAGTTCTTC | CASSLITAYNEQFF | NA | TRBJ2-1 | TRBV2 | NA
TGTGCCAGCAGTTTGTTAACGGGACAGGGGGTCCCAGCAGATACGCAGTATTTT | CASSLLTGQGVPADTQYF | TRBD1 | TRBJ2-3 | TRBV28 | NA
TGTGCCAACGGCTCCCCGGGGGGACATCGATACAATGAGCAGTTCTTC | CANGSPGGHRYNEQFF | NA | TRBJ2-1 | TRBV3-1 | NA
TGTGCCAGCAGCCGGGACATCCATAACTATGGCTACACCTTC | CASSRDIHNYGYTF | NA | TRBJ1-2 | TRBV6-5 | NA
TGTGCCATCAGTGAGTCGACAGGTGATGAAGCTTTCTTT | CAISESTGDEAFF | NA | TRBJ1-1 | TRBV10-3 | once
TGTGCCACGGCAAGGGACCTCTATGGCTACACCTTC | CATARDLYGYTF | NA | TRBJ1-2 | TRBV7-9 | NA
TGCGCCAGTAGCGGACCTAGGTCCTACAATGAGCAGTTCTTC | CASSGPRSYNEQFF | NA | TRBJ2-1 | TRBV5-1 | NA
TGCAGCGTTGAGGATTACAGGGGGGAGCAGTACTTC | CSVEDYRGEQYF | TRBD1 | TRBJ2-7 | TRBV29-1 | many
TGCAGCTCGGAAAGCGGGAGCGGGACAGATACGCAGTATTTT | CSSESGSGTDTQYF | TRBD2 | TRBJ2-3 | TRBV29-1 | few
TGTGCCAGCAGCCCCCAACCAGGGCTATTCCCGTTCTTC | CASSPQPGLFPFF | NA | TRBJ2-1 | TRBV6-5 | NA
TGTGCCAGCAGAACCCCCACAGGCGTACTAGCGGGATCCAATGAGCAGTTCTTC | CASRTPTGVLAGSNEQFF | TRBD2 | TRBJ2-1 | TRBV27 | NA
TGTGCCAGCAGCATCGGGCCGGGCATGGAGTACTTC | CASSIGPGMEYF | NA | TRBJ2-7 | TRBV11-3 | NA
TGCAGTGCCACCCACCGGGACACCTCCTACGAGCAGTACTTC | CSATHRDTSYEQYF | NA | TRBJ2-7 | TRBV20-1 | NA
TGCAGCGTTGCCCTCGGCCCAAATCAGGGTCACTATGGCTACACCTTC | CSVALGPNQGHYGYTF | NA | TRBJ1-2 | TRBV29-1 | NA
TGTGCCAGCAGTGAGAGTAGCCCCCTTGCCCTCTACGAGCAGTACTTC | CASSESSPLALYEQYF | NA | TRBJ2-7 | TRBV6-1 | NA
TGTGCCAGTAGTTACAGAGATAACACTGAAGCTTTCTTT | CASSYRDNTEAFF | NA | TRBJ1-1 | TRBV6-2/TRBV6-3 | NA
TGCAGTGCTGAGGCAGACTTCGGGACTGTGTACCAAGAGACCCAGTACTTC | CSAEADFGTVYQETQYF | NA | TRBJ2-5 | TRBV20-1 | NA
TGTGCCAGCACCGGAACTGAATCCTACGAGCAGTACTTC | CASTGTESYEQYF | NA | TRBJ2-7 | TRBV2 | NA
TGTGCCAGCAGTCACGGGGCGGGCGGCGGCTCACCCCTCCACTTT | CASSHGAGGGSPLHF | NA | TRBJ1-6 | TRBV6-1 | NA
TGTGCCAGCTGTAGGGGGTGGCGGGTAACCTACTACGAGCAGTACTTC | CASCRGWRVTYYEQYF | NA | TRBJ2-7 | TRBV28 | NA
TGCAGTGCTAGCGGGGTTCAGAGCTCCTACGAGCAGTACTTC | CSASGVQSSYEQYF | NA | TRBJ2-7 | TRBV20-1 | NA
TGTGCCAGCAGCCTAGCGGGAGTGAGGGAGACCCAGTACTTC | CASSLAGVRETQYF | TRBD2 | TRBJ2-5 | TRBV11-3 | few
TGTGCCAGCAGCTTAGAAGGTACAGAGTACAATGAGCAGTTCTTC | CASSLEGTEYNEQFF | NA | TRBJ2-1 | TRBV7-2 | few
TGTGCCACCAGCAGGGTGGGGACTTTTAATGAGCAGTTCTTC | CATSRVGTFNEQFF | NA | TRBJ2-1 | TRBV15 | NA
TGTGCCAGCGGTGCGGGGGGGTACAATGAGCAGTTCTTC | CASGAGGYNEQFF | TRBD2 | TRBJ2-1 | TRBV2 | once
TGCGCCAGCAGCTTAAGACTAGCGGGAGGCCTCCCCCCAGATACGCAGTATTTT | CASSLRLAGGLPPDTQYF | TRBD2 | TRBJ2-3 | TRBV5-1 | NA
TGCGCCAGCAGCTGGGCAGGGGATAGCAATCAGCCCCAGCATTTT | CASSWAGDSNQPQHF | NA | TRBJ1-5 | TRBV5-1 | NA
TGTGCCAGCAGGCCCGACGCGCGGGACACAGATACGCAGTATTTT | CASRPDARDTDTQYF | NA | TRBJ2-3 | TRBV6-2/TRBV6-3 | NA
TGCAGCGTTGGAGGGGTTAATGGCTACACCTTC | CSVGGVNGYTF | NA | TRBJ1-2 | TRBV29-1 | few
TGCAGTGCGAGTAGGGCTAGCTCCTACAATGAGCAGTTCTTC | CSASRASSYNEQFF | NA | TRBJ2-1 | TRBV20-1 | NA
TGTGCCAGCAGCCCGGGACTAGCGGCGCGCACAGATACGCAGTATTTT | CASSPGLAARTDTQYF | TRBD2 | TRBJ2-3 | TRBV7-8 | NA
TGTGCCAGCAGTTATACAAAATTTATATTGTTCTTC | CASSYTKFILFF | NA | TRBJ2-1 | TRBV6-2/TRBV6-3 | NA
TGCAGTGCACTCGTGGTGGACAGGGCCTATGGCTACACCTTC | CSALVVDRAYGYTF | TRBD1 | TRBJ1-2 | TRBV20-1 | NA
TGTGCCAGCAGTGAATCTGGCAGGGGGCGCGGCGCTTTCTTT | CASSESGRGRGAFF | TRBD1 | TRBJ1-1 | TRBV25-1 | NA
TGCGCCAGCAGCCAAGAGTACAGCCCGCAAGAGACCCAGTACTTC | CASSQEYSPQETQYF | NA | TRBJ2-5 | TRBV4-1 | NA
TGTGCCAGCAGCACCTTTTATGGCGGTTCCTACGAGCAGTACTTC | CASSTFYGGSYEQYF | NA | TRBJ2-7 | TRBV28 | few
TGCGCCAGCGGGACTAGCGGGATGGGAACGCAGTATTTT | CASGTSGMGTQYF | TRBD2 | TRBJ2-3 | TRBV5-1 | few
TGCAGTGCTAGAGATGGGCGACAGGGGGGGGATGAGCAGTTCTTC | CSARDGRQGGDEQFF | TRBD1 | TRBJ2-1 | TRBV20-1 | NA
TGTGCCAGCAGTTTACAGCGATCGCAGTTCTTC | CASSLQRSQFF | NA | TRBJ2-1 | TRBV12-3/TRBV12-4 | NA
TGCAGCGTTGAATTTGGGGCCGGTGGCTACACCTTC | CSVEFGAGGYTF | NA | TRBJ1-2 | TRBV29-1 | NA
TGCAGCGTTGGAGGACTAGCGGGATACTCCTACAATGAGCAGTTCTTC | CSVGGLAGYSYNEQFF | TRBD2 | TRBJ2-1 | TRBV29-1 | NA
TGTGCCAGCAGAACCGGGACAGGGGTGATCGAGCAGTACTTC | CASRTGTGVIEQYF | TRBD1 | TRBJ2-7 | TRBV6-5 | few
TGTGCCAGCAGACGGACTAGCGGGATCGGCGATACGCAGTATTTT | CASRRTSGIGDTQYF | TRBD2 | TRBJ2-3 | TRBV6-1 | NA
TGTGCCAGCGCCCCCCGGAGTGCTACGCAGTATTTT | CASAPRSATQYF | NA | TRBJ2-3 | TRBV12-3/TRBV12-4 | many
TGTGCCAGCAGCGCGCCACAGGGGGGGAAAGCTTTCTTT | CASSAPQGGKAFF | TRBD1 | TRBJ1-1 | TRBV9 | NA
TGTGCCAGCAGCCAAGAGCAGTATAGCACAGATACGCAGTATTTT | CASSQEQYSTDTQYF | NA | TRBJ2-3 | TRBV3-1 | NA
TGCAGTGCCACCCTCGCGGCCCTAGGTGAGCAGTTCTTC | CSATLAALGEQFF | NA | TRBJ2-1 | TRBV20-1 | NA
TGTGCCAGCAGTTGGGGGTCCGGTGGGGGGACTGAAGCTTTCTTT | CASSWGSGGGTEAFF | NA | TRBJ1-1 | TRBV27 | NA
TGTGCTAGTGGTCCCACCCCCGGGTTGAACACTGAAGCTTTCTTT | CASGPTPGLNTEAFF | NA | TRBJ1-1 | TRBV12-5 | NA
TGCGCCAGCAGCCAAGATCGCTTTTCGGGTCTACTGGTTTCCGTACATACGCAGTATTTT | CASSQDRFSGLLVSVHTQYF | NA | TRBJ2-3 | TRBV4-3 | NA
TGTGCCAGCAGCCGCGGGGATGTCTCCTACAATGAGCAGTTCTTC | CASSRGDVSYNEQFF | NA | TRBJ2-1 | TRBV11-2 | many
TGTGCCAGCAGTTGGACTAGCCCCAATGAGCAGTTCTTC | CASSWTSPNEQFF | TRBD2 | TRBJ2-1 | TRBV2 | NA
TGTGCCAGCAGCTTAGTGACAGTTAGCTCCTACGAGCAGTACTTC | CASSLVTVSSYEQYF | NA | TRBJ2-7 | TRBV7-2 | NA